This T cell receptor (beta chain) was retrieved from a study of cytomegalovirus exposure and HLA in healthy donors. Profiling relied on immunoSEQ multiplex PCR, and the TCRdb table lists in-frame clones only, not all of them. This sample yields approximately 58,000 clones, of which 90% to 95% are seen a single time; around 2% belongs to the top ten. Broader study findings: TCR sequences were mostly rare, though some public TCRs occurred in many donors. A list of about 180 TCR beta chains associated with cytomegalovirus was given.

Points on this clone: Its matching antigen is unknown.

The specimen sequenced was PBMCs. This sequence originates from a man aged 18 to 30 in good health and CMV-seronegative.

As DNA, the CDR3 is TGTGCCAGCAGCTTGGGCCTATCAAGCACAGATACGCAGTATTTT. This sequence encodes CASSLGLSSTDTQYF. The V gene is TRBV7-2, the J gene TRBJ2-3; no clear D gene. Germline CDR1 reads SGHTA; CDR2 reads FQGNSA. V gave up 3 bases and J gave up 0 bases, with 10 bases separating them. The CDR3 is 15 amino acids.